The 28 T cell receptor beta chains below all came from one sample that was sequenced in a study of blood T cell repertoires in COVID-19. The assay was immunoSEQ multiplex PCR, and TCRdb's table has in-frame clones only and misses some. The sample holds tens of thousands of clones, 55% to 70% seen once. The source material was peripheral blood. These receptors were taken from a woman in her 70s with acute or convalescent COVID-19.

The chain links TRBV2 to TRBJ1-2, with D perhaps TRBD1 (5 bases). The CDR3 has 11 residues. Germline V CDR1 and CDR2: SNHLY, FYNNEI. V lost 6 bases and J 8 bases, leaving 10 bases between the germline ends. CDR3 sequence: CASSGGDGYTF. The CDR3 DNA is TGTGCCAGCAGCGGCGGGGACGGCTACACCTTC. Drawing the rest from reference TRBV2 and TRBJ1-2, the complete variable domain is EPEVTQTPSHQVTQMGQEVILRCVPISNHLYFYWYRQILGQKVEFLVSFYNNEISEKSEIFDDQFSVERPDGSNFTLKIRSTKLEDSAMYFCASSGGDGYTFGSGTRLTVV.

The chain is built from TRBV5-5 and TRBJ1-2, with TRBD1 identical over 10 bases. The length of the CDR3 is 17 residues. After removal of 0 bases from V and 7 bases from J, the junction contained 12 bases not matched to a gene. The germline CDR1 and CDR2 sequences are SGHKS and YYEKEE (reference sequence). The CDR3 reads CASSLGIPRDRGPGYTF. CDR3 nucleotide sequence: TGTGCCAGCAGCTTGGGTATACCCCGGGACAGGGGCCCTGGCTACACCTTC. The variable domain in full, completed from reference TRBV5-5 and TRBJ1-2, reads DAGVTQSPTHLIKTRGQQVTLRCSPISGHKSVSWYQQVLGQGPQFIFQYYEKEERGRGNFPDRFSARQFPNYSSELNVNALLLGDSALYLCASSLGIPRDRGPGYTFGSGTRLTVV.

For the CDR3, the DNA is TGTGCCAGCAGTTACTGGAGCGGGACGAACACCGGGGAGCTGTTTTTT. It yields the protein CASSYWSGTNTGELFF. The chain links TRBV6-5 to TRBJ2-2; 7 bases match TRBD2. V was pared by 1 base and J by 0 bases, with 2 bases of the junction left unmatched. The CDR3 is made up of 16 amino acids. Germline V gene lookup returns CDR1 MNHEY and CDR2 SVGAGI.

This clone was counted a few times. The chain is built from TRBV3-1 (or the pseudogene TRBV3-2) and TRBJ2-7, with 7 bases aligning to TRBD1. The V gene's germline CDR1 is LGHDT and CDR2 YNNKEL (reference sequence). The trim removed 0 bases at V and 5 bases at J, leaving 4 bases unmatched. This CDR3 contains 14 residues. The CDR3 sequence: CASSQDQGDDEQYF. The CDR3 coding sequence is TGTGCCAGCAGCCAAGATCAGGGGGACGACGAGCAGTACTTC.

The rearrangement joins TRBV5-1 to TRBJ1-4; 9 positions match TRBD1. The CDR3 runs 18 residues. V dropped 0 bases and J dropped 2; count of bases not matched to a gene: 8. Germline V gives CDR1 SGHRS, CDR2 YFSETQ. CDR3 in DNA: TGCGCCAGCAGCTTGGCACAGGGGGCCGTTGGGACTAATGAAAAACTGTTTTTT. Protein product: CASSLAQGAVGTNEKLFF.

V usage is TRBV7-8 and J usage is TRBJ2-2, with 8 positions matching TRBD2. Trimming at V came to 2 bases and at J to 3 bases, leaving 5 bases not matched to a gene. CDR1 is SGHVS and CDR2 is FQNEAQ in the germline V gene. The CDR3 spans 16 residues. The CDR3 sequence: CASSLRAGADTGELFF. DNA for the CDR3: TGTGCCAGCAGCTTACGAGCGGGGGCCGACACCGGGGAGCTGTTTTTT.

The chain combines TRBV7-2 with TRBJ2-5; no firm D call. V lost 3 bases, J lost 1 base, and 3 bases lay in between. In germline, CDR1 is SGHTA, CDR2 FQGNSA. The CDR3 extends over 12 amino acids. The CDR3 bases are TGTGCCAGCAGCTTGGCCCAAGAGACCCAGTACTTC. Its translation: CASSLAQETQYF. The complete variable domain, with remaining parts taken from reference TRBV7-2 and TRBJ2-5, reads GAGVSQSPSNKVTEKGKDVELRCDPISGHTALYWYRQSLGQGLEFLIYFQGNSAPDKSGLPSDRFSAERTGGSVSTLTIQRTQQEDSAVYLCASSLAQETQYFGPGTRLLVL.

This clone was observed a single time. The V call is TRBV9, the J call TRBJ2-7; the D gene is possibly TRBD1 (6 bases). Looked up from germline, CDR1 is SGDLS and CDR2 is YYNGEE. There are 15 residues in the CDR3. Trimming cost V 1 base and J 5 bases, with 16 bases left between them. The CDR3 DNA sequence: TGTGCCAGCAGCGTACGAGAGGGGGTGTCGGACGAGCAGTACTTC. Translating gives CASSVREGVSDEQYF.

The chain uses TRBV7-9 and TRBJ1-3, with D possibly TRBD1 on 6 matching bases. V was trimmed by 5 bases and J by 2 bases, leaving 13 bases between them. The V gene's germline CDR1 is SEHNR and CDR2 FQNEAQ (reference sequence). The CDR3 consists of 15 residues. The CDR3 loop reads CASSPKDSTGNTIYF. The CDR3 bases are TGTGCCAGCAGCCCTAAGGACAGTACTGGAAACACCATATATTTT.

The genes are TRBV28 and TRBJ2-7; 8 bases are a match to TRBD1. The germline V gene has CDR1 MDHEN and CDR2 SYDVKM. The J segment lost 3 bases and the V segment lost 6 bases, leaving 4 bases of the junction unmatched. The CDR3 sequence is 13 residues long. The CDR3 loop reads CASRTGGNYEQYF. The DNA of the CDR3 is TGTGCCAGCAGAACAGGGGGGAACTACGAGCAGTACTTC.

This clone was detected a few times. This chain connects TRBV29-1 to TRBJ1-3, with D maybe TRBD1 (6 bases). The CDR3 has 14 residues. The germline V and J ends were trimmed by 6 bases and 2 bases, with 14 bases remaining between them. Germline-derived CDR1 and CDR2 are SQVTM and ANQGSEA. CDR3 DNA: TGCAGCGTGGTACAGGGTTCGGCTGGAAACACCATATATTTT. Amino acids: CSVVQGSAGNTIYF.

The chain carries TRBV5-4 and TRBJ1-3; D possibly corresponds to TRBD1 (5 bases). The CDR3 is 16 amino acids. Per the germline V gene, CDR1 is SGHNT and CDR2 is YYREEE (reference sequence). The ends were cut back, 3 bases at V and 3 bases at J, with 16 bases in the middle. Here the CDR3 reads CASSSVGGIDGNTIYF. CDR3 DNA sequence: TGTGCCAGCAGCTCGGTGGGGGGTATTGATGGAAACACCATATATTTT. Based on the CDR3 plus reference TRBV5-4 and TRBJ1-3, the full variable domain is ETGVTQSPTHLIKTRGQQVTLRCSSQSGHNTVSWYQQALGQGPQFIFQYYREEENGRGNFPPRFSGLQFPNYSSELNVNALELDDSALYLCASSSVGGIDGNTIYFGEGSWLTVV.

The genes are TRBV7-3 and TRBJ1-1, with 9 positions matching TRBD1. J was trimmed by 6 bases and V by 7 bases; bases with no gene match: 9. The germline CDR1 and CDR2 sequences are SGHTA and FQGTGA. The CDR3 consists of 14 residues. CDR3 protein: CASTPTGGSPEAFF. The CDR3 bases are TGTGCCAGCACCCCGACAGGGGGGAGTCCTGAAGCTTTCTTT.

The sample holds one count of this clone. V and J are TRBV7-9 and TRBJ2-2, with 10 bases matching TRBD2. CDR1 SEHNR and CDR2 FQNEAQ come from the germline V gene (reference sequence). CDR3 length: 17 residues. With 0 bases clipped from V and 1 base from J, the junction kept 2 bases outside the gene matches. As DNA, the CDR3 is TGTGCCAGCAGCTTAGCGCGGACTAGCGGGAACACCGGGGAGCTGTTTTTT. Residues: CASSLARTSGNTGELFF.

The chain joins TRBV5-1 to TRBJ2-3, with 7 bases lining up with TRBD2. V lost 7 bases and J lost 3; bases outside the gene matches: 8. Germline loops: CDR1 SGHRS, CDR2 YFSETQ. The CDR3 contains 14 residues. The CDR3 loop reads CASAGAGLTDTQYF. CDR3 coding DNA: TGCGCCAGCGCGGGAGCGGGGCTAACAGATACGCAGTATTTT.

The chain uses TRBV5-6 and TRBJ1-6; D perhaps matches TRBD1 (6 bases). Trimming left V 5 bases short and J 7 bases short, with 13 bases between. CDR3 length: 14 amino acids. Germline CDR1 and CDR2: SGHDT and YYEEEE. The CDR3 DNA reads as TGTGCCAGCAGTTCCGACAGGTCCAATTCACCCCTCCACTTT. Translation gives CASSSDRSNSPLHF.

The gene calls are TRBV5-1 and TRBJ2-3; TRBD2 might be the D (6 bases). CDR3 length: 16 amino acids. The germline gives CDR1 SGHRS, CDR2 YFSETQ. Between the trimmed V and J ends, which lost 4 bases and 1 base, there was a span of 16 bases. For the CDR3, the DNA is TGCGCCAGCAGCCCTATGTCTGGCGGGGGCACAGATACGCAGTATTTT. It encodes CASSPMSGGGTDTQYF.

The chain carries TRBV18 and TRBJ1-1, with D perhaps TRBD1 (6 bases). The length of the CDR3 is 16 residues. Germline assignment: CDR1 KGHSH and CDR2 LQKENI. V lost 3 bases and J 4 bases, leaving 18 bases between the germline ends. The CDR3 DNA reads TGTGCCAGCTCACCCGGGACACCCGCGGTGGGCACTGAAGCTTTCTTT. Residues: CASSPGTPAVGTEAFF.

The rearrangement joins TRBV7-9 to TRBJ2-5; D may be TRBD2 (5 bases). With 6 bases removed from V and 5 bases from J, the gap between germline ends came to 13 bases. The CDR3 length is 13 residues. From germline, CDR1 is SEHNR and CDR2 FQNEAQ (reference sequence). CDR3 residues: CASRPPRDETQYF. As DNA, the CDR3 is TGTGCCAGCAGACCACCCCGGGATGAGACCCAGTACTTC.

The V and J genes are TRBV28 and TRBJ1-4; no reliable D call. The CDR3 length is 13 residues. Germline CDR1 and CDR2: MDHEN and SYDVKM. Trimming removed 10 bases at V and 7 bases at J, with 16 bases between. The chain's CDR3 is CATRAGSGEKLFF. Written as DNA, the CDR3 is TGTGCCACAAGGGCGGGGAGTGGTGAAAAACTGTTTTTT.

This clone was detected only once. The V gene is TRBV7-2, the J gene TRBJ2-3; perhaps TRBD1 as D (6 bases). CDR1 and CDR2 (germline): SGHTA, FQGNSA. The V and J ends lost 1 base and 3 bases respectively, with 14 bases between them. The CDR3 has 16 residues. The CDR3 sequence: CASSLGAGGRTDTQYF. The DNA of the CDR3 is TGTGCCAGCAGCTTAGGCGCTGGGGGCAGGACAGATACGCAGTATTTT.

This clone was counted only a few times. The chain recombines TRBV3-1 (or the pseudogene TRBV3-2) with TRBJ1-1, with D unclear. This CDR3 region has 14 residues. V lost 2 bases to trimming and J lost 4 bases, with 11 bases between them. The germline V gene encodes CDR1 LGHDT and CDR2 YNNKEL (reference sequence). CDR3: CASSQILAGTEAFF. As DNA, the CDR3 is TGTGCCAGCAGCCAAATTCTGGCGGGCACTGAAGCTTTCTTT.

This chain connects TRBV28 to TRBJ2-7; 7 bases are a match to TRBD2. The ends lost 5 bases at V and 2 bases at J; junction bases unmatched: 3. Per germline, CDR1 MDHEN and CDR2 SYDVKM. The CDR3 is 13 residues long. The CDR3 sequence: CASSGGSAYEQYF. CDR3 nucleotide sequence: TGTGCCAGCAGTGGCGGGAGCGCCTACGAGCAGTACTTC. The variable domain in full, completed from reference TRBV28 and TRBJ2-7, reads DVKVTQSSRYLVKRTGEKVFLECVQDMDHENMFWYRQDPGLGLRLIYFSYDVKMKEKGDIPEGYSVSREKKERFSLILESASTNQTSMYLCASSGGSAYEQYFGPGTRLTVT.

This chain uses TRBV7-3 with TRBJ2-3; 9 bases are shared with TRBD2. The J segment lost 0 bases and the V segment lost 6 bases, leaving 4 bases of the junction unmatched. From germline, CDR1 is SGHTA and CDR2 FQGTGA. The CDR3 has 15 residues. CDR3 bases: TGTGCCAGCAGGGCAACTAGCGGGAGCACAGATACGCAGTATTTT. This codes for CASRATSGSTDTQYF. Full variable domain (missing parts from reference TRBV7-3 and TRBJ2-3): GAGVSQTPSNKVTEKGKYVELRCDPISGHTALYWYRQSLGQGPEFLIYFQGTGAADDSGLPNDRFFAVRPEGSVSTLKIQRTERGDSAVYLCASRATSGSTDTQYFGPGTRLTVL.

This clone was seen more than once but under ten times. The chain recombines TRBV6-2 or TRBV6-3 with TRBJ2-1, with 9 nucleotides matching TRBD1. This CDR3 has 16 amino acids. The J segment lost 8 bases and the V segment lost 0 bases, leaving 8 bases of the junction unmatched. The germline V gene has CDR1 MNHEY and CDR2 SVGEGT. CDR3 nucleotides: TGTGCCAGCAGTTACTCCGCTCGGACAGGGGAGGATGAGCAGTTCTTC. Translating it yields CASSYSARTGEDEQFF.

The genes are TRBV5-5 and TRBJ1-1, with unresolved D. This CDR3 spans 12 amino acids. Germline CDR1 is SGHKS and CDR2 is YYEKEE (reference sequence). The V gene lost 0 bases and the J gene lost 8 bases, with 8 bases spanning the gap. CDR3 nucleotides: TGTGCCAGCAGCTTGGACAAACCCGAAGCTTTCTTT. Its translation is CASSLDKPEAFF.

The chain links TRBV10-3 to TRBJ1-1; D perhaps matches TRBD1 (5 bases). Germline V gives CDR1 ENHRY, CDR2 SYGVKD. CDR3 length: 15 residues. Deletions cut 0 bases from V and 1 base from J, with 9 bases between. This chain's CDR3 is CAISESGGKNTEAFF. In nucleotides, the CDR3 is TGTGCCATCAGTGAGTCGGGGGGGAAGAACACTGAAGCTTTCTTT.

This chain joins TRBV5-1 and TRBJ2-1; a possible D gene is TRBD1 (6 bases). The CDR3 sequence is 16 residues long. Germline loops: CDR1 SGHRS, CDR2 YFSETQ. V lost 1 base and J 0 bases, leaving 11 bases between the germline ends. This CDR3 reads CASSLSHRVSYNEQFF. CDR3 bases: TGCGCCAGCAGCTTGAGCCACAGGGTCTCCTACAATGAGCAGTTCTTC.